These 10 T cell receptor beta chains share one sample of origin, sequenced in a study of T-cell reconstitution after alpha-beta-depleted transplantation in children. The TCRbeta library was prepared with unique molecular identifiers. TCRdb ran MiXCR on the PCR reads and lists one entry per CDR3 protein. This sample has over 200,000 distinct CDR3 sequences, with approximately 17% found just once. This sample comprised PBMCs, mostly from graft donor cells, obtained 360 days after TCRalphabeta/CD19-depleted stem cell transplant. The receptor set was obtained from a male patient aged 2 to 10 who had a stem cell transplant for acute lymphoblastic leukemia, so the T cells may come from the graft donor.

This clonotype showed up just a few times. CDR3 protein: CASSKLPGQGSSYEQYF. The CDR3 nucleotides read TGTGCCAGCAGTAAGCTCCCGGGACAGGGGAGCTCCTACGAGCAGTACTTC. The chain combines TRBV6-1 with TRBJ2-7; 10 nucleotides align to TRBD1. The ends lost 5 bases at V and 0 bases at J; junction bases unmatched: 10. The CDR3 sequence is 17 residues long. The germline CDR1 and CDR2 sequences are MNHNS and SASEGT.

This clonotype was counted a few times. This chain links TRBV7-2 with TRBJ2-5; 9 bases are a match to TRBD2. There are 16 residues in the CDR3. In germline, CDR1 is SGHTA, CDR2 FQGNSA. With 4 bases clipped from V and 2 bases from J, the junction kept 8 bases outside the gene matches. The CDR3 nucleotides are TGTGCCAGCAGCTCCTGGCGAGCGGGAGGACAAGAGACCCAGTACTTC. Translated, it gives CASSSWRAGGQETQYF. The complete variable domain, with remaining parts taken from reference TRBV7-2 and TRBJ2-5, reads GAGVSQSPSNKVTEKGKDVELRCDPISGHTALYWYRQSLGQGLEFLIYFQGNSAPDKSGLPSDRFSAERTGGSVSTLTIQRTQQEDSAVYLCASSSWRAGGQETQYFGPGTRLLVL.

This chain links TRBV18 with TRBJ2-5, with D maybe TRBD1 (6 bases). This CDR3 is built from 14 residues. Per germline, CDR1 KGHSH and CDR2 LQKENI. Trimming took off 2 bases at V and 1 base at J, with 8 bases between the two ends. The CDR3 region is CASSPGQPQETQYF. Written as DNA, the CDR3 is TGTGCCAGCTCACCAGGACAGCCCCAAGAGACCCAGTACTTC. Using reference TRBV18 and TRBJ2-5 for the parts outside the CDR3, the full variable domain is NAGVMQNPRHLVRRRGQEARLRCSPMKGHSHVYWYRQLPEEGLKFMVYLQKENIIDESGMPKERFSAEFPKEGPSILRIQQVVRGDSAAYFCASSPGQPQETQYFGPGTRLLVL.

This chain links TRBV14 with TRBJ1-1, with D tentatively TRBD1 (5 bases). The V end lost 1 base, the J end lost 5 bases, and 11 bases lay between the germline ends. This CDR3 is built from 14 residues. The V gene's germline CDR1 is SGHDN and CDR2 FVKESK. Here the CDR3 reads CASSQVGRGTEAFF. In DNA, the CDR3 is TGTGCCAGCAGCCAAGTGGGTCGGGGGACTGAAGCTTTCTTT.

The gene calls are TRBV7-2 and TRBJ1-2, with no clear D. Germline values: CDR1 SGHTA, CDR2 FQGNSA. CDR3 size: 15 residues. The ends were cut back, 1 base at V and 4 bases at J, with 13 bases in the middle. CDR3 DNA sequence: TGTGCCAGCAGCTTAGGGCCGCGGGCCAGCTATGGCTACACCTTC. This codes for CASSLGPRASYGYTF.

The table lists this clonotype with a few counts. The genes are TRBV28 and TRBJ2-3; TRBD1 matches at 9 bases. Germline V gene sequence: CDR1 MDHEN, CDR2 SYDVKM. This CDR3 spans 16 amino acids. Trimming removed 4 bases from V and 3 bases from J; junction bases left unmatched: 8. The CDR3 region has the DNA TGTGCCAGCAGTTCCTCCGGACAGGGGCCTACAGATACGCAGTATTTT. Translation: CASSSSGQGPTDTQYF.

This clonotype was found many times. The chain employs TRBV12-3 or TRBV12-4 and TRBJ1-5; maybe TRBD1 (5 bases). The CDR3 loop spans 13 amino acids. The V end was cut by 5 bases, the J end by 8 bases, with 13 bases between. CDR3: CASSRDGEEPQHF. The CDR3 DNA sequence: TGTGCCAGCAGTCGGGACGGCGAGGAGCCCCAGCATTTT.

The rearrangement uses TRBV30 and TRBJ2-3, with D unresolved. V lost 3 bases to trimming and J lost 6 bases, with 10 bases between them. The V gene's germline CDR1 is GTSNPN and CDR2 SVGIG (reference sequence). This CDR3 is 12 amino acids long. CDR3 sequence reads: CAWRAPSDTQYF. The CDR3 coding sequence is TGTGCCTGGAGAGCTCCCTCGGATACGCAGTATTTT.

The V and J genes are TRBV27 and TRBJ2-6, with D possibly matching TRBD1 (5 bases). CDR3 length: 21 amino acids. Trimming left V 2 bases short and J 0 bases short, with 23 bases between. The V gene's germline CDR1 is MNHEY and CDR2 SMNVEV (reference sequence). Here the CDR3 reads CASSLGLRQKLPSSGANVLTF. The CDR3 DNA reads as TGTGCCAGCAGTTTAGGGCTTCGACAGAAACTACCGAGCTCTGGGGCCAACGTCCTGACTTTC. Full variable domain (remainder filled in from reference TRBV27 and TRBJ2-6): EAQVTQNPRYLITVTGKKLTVTCSQNMNHEYMSWYRQDPGLGLRQIYYSMNVEVTDKGDVPEGYKVSRKEKRNFPLILESPSPNQTSLYFCASSLGLRQKLPSSGANVLTFGAGSRLTVL.

The chain combines TRBV20-1 with TRBJ2-7; possibly TRBD2 for D (5 bases). Trimming cost V 6 bases and J 2 bases, with 17 bases left between them. The length of the CDR3 is 14 residues. Germline V gives CDR1 DFQATT, CDR2 SNEGSKA (reference sequence). CDR3 nucleotide sequence: TGCAGTGCGACCCCAACTAGGAGCACCTACGAGCAGTACTTC. It specifies CSATPTRSTYEQYF.